The 30 T cell receptor beta chains listed next were all sequenced from one sample in a study of post-analysis software for immune sequencing data. Unique molecular identifiers tagged the TCR beta cDNA libraries. MiXCR was run by TCRdb on the PCR reads, yielding one entry per CDR3 protein. The data show approximately 690,000 distinct CDR3 sequences, about 60% seen once. These receptors have no identified antigens. Broader study findings: TRBV5-6, TRBV5-1 and TRBV20-1 belonged to a set of roughly 5 TRBV segments that were more frequent in patients than controls.

The sample taken for sequencing was blood. The receptors stem from a girl aged 2-9 years with multiple sclerosis.

This clonotype was observed a single time. CDR3 amino acids: CSVERSGGPLSGNEQFF. The CDR3 bases are TGCAGCGTTGAGAGGAGCGGGGGGCCCCTTTCAGGGAATGAGCAGTTCTTC. This rearrangement joins TRBV29-1 to TRBJ2-1; 9 positions agree with TRBD2. The CDR3 is 17 residues long. The ends lost 3 bases at V and 7 bases at J; junction bases unmatched: 16. Germline V gives CDR1 SQVTM, CDR2 ANQGSEA.

In this sample, this clonotype turned up once. The rearrangement joins TRBV12-3 or TRBV12-4 to TRBJ2-1; 13 nucleotides line up with TRBD2. CDR3 length equals 17 residues. The V segment lost 6 bases and the J segment 1 base; nucleotides outside the gene matches: 6. CDR3 DNA: TGTGCCAGCAGATCCGGGACTAGCGGGGATTCCTACAATGAGCAGTTCTTC. Translating it yields CASRSGTSGDSYNEQFF.

The chain links TRBV29-1 to TRBJ2-5; 7 bases agree with TRBD1. This CDR3 is 12 amino acids long. Trimming cost V 7 bases and J 1 base; bases outside gene matches: 3. Germline CDR1 reads SQVTM; CDR2 reads ANQGSEA. CDR3 loop: CSGHRGQETQYF. The CDR3 bases are TGCAGCGGTCACAGGGGCCAAGAGACCCAGTACTTC.

The CDR3 loop is CASSGRQVRDEQYF. In nucleotides, the CDR3 is TGTGCCAGTTCCGGGAGGCAGGTTCGAGACGAGCAGTACTTC. The chain couples TRBV28 to TRBJ2-7; the match to TRBD2 covers 7 bases. The junction had 13 bases not matched to a gene; V was cut back by 9 bases and J by 5 bases. This CDR3 contains 14 residues. Germline CDR1 MDHEN, CDR2 SYDVKM.

This rearrangement joins TRBV6-5 to TRBJ2-7, with TRBD1 matching over 9 bases. The CDR3 spans 16 residues. After removal of 6 bases from V and 2 bases from J, the junction contained 11 bases not matched to a gene. Germline CDR1 is MNHEY and CDR2 is SVGAGI. The CDR3 DNA reads TGTGCCAGCAGCTTGAGGACAGGGGTAGTACCCTACGAGCAGTACTTC. Residues: CASSLRTGVVPYEQYF.

This clonotype was recorded a few times. V usage is TRBV20-1 and J usage is TRBJ2-7; D not certain. The CDR3 is 11 residues long. Trimming took 4 bases from V and 7 from J, leaving 11 bases between them. Germline values: CDR1 DFQATT, CDR2 SNEGSKA (reference sequence). In DNA form, the CDR3 reads TGCAGTGCTACCTTAACAGATGAGCAGTACTTC. Its translation is CSATLTDEQYF.

This chain uses TRBV7-2 with TRBJ2-5; 9 bases are shared with TRBD2. The J call is uncertain, as TRBJ2-7 better fits the DNA end. The CDR3 loop spans 15 amino acids. Per germline, CDR1 SGHTA and CDR2 FQGNSA. The CDR3, as DNA: TGTGCCAGCAGCTTAGTGGCTAGCGGGGACTACGAGCAGTACTTC. This sequence encodes CASSLVASGDYEQYF.

The rearrangement links TRBV9 to TRBJ2-1; 11 bases line up with TRBD2. This CDR3 has 14 amino acids. With 0 bases clipped from V and 12 bases from J, the junction kept 5 bases outside the gene matches. Germline V gene sequence: CDR1 SGDLS, CDR2 YYNGEE. The CDR3 sequence is CASSVDLAGGSQFF. The CDR3 DNA reads as TGTGCCAGCAGCGTAGATCTAGCGGGAGGCTCGCAGTTCTTC.

The rearrangement links TRBV20-1 to TRBJ2-3; D remains ambiguous. V lost 5 bases and J 6 bases, leaving 6 bases between the germline ends. The length of the CDR3 is 10 residues. Germline CDR1 DFQATT, CDR2 SNEGSKA (reference sequence). Written as DNA, the CDR3 is TGCAGTGCTTTGGCTGATACGCAGTATTTT. Translated, it gives CSALADTQYF.

The chain couples TRBV11-2 to TRBJ2-3, with 7 bases identical to TRBD2. The CDR3 spans 16 residues. Trimming cost V 5 bases and J 3 bases; bases outside gene matches: 11. CDR1 is SGHAT, CDR2 FQNNGV, per germline. CDR3 bases: TGTGCCAGCAGCCCGGGCCAGCGGGGAAAGACAGATACGCAGTATTTT. Amino acid sequence: CASSPGQRGKTDTQYF.

This sequence joins TRBV24-1 and TRBJ1-2; perhaps TRBD1 as D (6 bases). This CDR3 has 17 residues. The germline CDR1 and CDR2 sequences are KGHDR and SFDVKD. V dropped 2 bases and J dropped 6 bases, with 21 bases sitting between them. The CDR3 bases are TGTGCCACCAGTGATTCCCAGGGGAGGGGGGATTCGGATGGCTACACCTTC. Its translation is CATSDSQGRGDSDGYTF.

The chain joins TRBV29-1 to TRBJ1-1; no clear D. V was trimmed by 8 bases and J by 1 base, leaving 2 bases between them. This CDR3 is 9 amino acids long. Germline assignment: CDR1 SQVTM and CDR2 ANQGSEA. The DNA of the CDR3 is TGCAGCACGAACACTGAAGCTTTCTTT. It encodes CSTNTEAFF.

This clonotype was found a few times. The chain recombines TRBV7-2 with TRBJ2-3, with 7 bases lining up with TRBD1. CDR1 SGHTA and CDR2 FQGNSA come from the germline V gene. The CDR3 is 14 amino acids. Trimming took 6 bases from V and 4 from J; bases not matched to a gene: 7. The CDR3 coding sequence is TGTGCCAGCAGTTCCCGACAGGGACCAGATACGCAGTATTTT. It translates to CASSSRQGPDTQYF.

This clonotype has more than one count but fewer than ten. This rearrangement joins TRBV20-1 to TRBJ2-1; either TRBD1 or TRBD2 may fit D (5 bases each). Trimming shortened V by 6 bases and J by 0 bases, and 9 bases separated the two germline ends. There are 13 residues in the CDR3. Germline V gene sequence: CDR1 DFQATT, CDR2 SNEGSKA (reference sequence). CDR3 loop: CSARGASYNEQFF. The CDR3 DNA sequence: TGCAGTGCCCGGGGCGCCTCCTACAATGAGCAGTTCTTC.

This clonotype has more than one count but fewer than ten. The rearrangement joins TRBV20-1 to TRBJ2-7; 7 bases are a match to TRBD2. CDR3 length equals 14 residues. Losses at the gene ends were 6 bases for V and 2 bases for J; bases not matched to a gene: 10. The germline V gene has CDR1 DFQATT and CDR2 SNEGSKA (reference sequence). This CDR3 reads CSAEFSGPTYEQYF. DNA for the CDR3: TGCAGTGCCGAATTTAGCGGGCCTACCTACGAGCAGTACTTC.

The rearrangement uses TRBV28 and TRBJ1-6; D remains ambiguous. The ends were cut back, 7 bases at V and 6 bases at J, with 7 bases in the middle. The germline V gene has CDR1 MDHEN and CDR2 SYDVKM. This CDR3 is 12 amino acids long. CDR3 region: CASNGVNSPLHF. The CDR3 nucleotides read TGTGCCAGCAACGGAGTTAATTCACCCCTCCACTTT.

This clonotype was counted a few times. The chain has TRBV29-1 and TRBJ2-6, with D unresolved. Trimming shortened V by 7 bases and J by 5 bases, and 12 bases separated the two germline ends. The CDR3 loop spans 13 amino acids. Per the germline V gene, CDR1 is SQVTM and CDR2 is ANQGSEA. For the CDR3, the DNA is TGCAGCGGGGCCCTTCCAAGGGCCAACGTCCTGACTTTC. Translation: CSGALPRANVLTF.

This clonotype was observed a handful of times. The chain employs TRBV20-1 and TRBJ2-3; D might be TRBD1 (6 bases). Germline CDR1 is DFQATT and CDR2 is SNEGSKA (reference sequence). This CDR3 contains 16 residues. Trimming shortened V by 1 base and J by 3 bases, and 17 bases separated the two germline ends. The CDR3, as DNA: TGCAGTGCTAGAGTAGCTGAGACAGGCCCGACAGATACGCAGTATTTT. Its protein product is CSARVAETGPTDTQYF.

V and J are TRBV20-1 and TRBJ2-5, with TRBD1 identical over 9 bases. There are 15 residues in the CDR3. CDR1 and CDR2 (germline): DFQATT, SNEGSKA (reference sequence). V lost 8 bases to trimming and J lost 4 bases; unmatched junction nucleotides: 14. CDR3 protein: CSTKTYRGQRETQYF. CDR3 nucleotide sequence: TGCAGTACTAAAACATACAGGGGGCAAAGAGAGACCCAGTACTTC.

Only a few counts were recorded for this clonotype. The chain carries TRBV29-1 and TRBJ2-1, with D possibly called TRBD1 or TRBD2 (5 bases each). The CDR3 totals 15 residues. The germline V gene has CDR1 SQVTM and CDR2 ANQGSEA. Trimming stripped 6 bases from V and 6 bases from J, with 21 bases between. The CDR3 loop is CSVKGVITGSNEQFF. The DNA for the CDR3 is TGCAGCGTGAAAGGGGTGATCACGGGGAGCAATGAGCAGTTCTTC.

V is TRBV19 and J is TRBJ2-3; D call uncertain. With 1 base removed from V and 1 base from J, the gap between germline ends came to 15 bases. The CDR3 covers 17 residues. Germline CDR1 is LNHDA and CDR2 is SQIVND (reference sequence). As DNA, the CDR3 is TGTGCCAGTAGTATAGGAGTGTTTGCAGGATGCACAGATACGCAGTATTTT. It codes for CASSIGVFAGCTDTQYF. Full variable domain (outside the CDR3, taken from reference TRBV19 and TRBJ2-3): DGGITQSPKYLFRKEGQNVTLSCEQNLNHDAMYWYRQDPGQGLRLIYYSQIVNDFQKGDIAEGYSVSREKKESFPLTVTSAQKNPTAFYLCASSIGVFAGCTDTQYFGPGTRLTVL.

V gene TRBV10-3 combines with J gene TRBJ2-7; maybe TRBD1 (6 bases). CDR3 length equals 15 residues. The V gene lost 5 bases and the J gene lost 2 bases, with 16 bases spanning the gap. Germline-derived CDR1 and CDR2 are ENHRY and SYGVKD. The CDR3: CAISTTPQGAYEQYF. In DNA form, the CDR3 reads TGTGCCATCAGTACCACCCCACAGGGAGCCTACGAGCAGTACTTC.

This clonotype came up once. The gene calls are TRBV5-5 and TRBJ2-1; tentatively, D is TRBD1 or TRBD2 (5 bases each). The CDR3 totals 17 residues. Trimming left V 1 base short and J 2 bases short, with 16 bases between. CDR1 is SGHKS and CDR2 is YYEKEE in the germline V gene (reference sequence). CDR3 loop: CASSLTAGDGTYNEQFF. The CDR3 nucleotides read TGTGCCAGCAGCTTGACCGCCGGGGACGGAACCTACAATGAGCAGTTCTTC.

The chain couples TRBV20-1 to TRBJ2-7; a possible D gene is TRBD1 (6 bases). The CDR3 runs to 15 residues. V gave up 5 bases and J gave up 2 bases, with 19 bases separating them. Looked up from germline, CDR1 is DFQATT and CDR2 is SNEGSKA (reference sequence). The CDR3 coding sequence is TGCAGTGCTTCCTCGGGACATTTAACTCCCTACGAGCAGTACTTC. It yields the protein CSASSGHLTPYEQYF.

The chain joins TRBV10-3 to TRBJ2-3, with TRBD2 matching 13 bases. Germline CDR1 reads ENHRY; CDR2 reads SYGVKD. This CDR3 region has 19 residues. The V and J ends lost 6 bases and 2 bases, in that order; junction bases with no gene match: 14. Here the CDR3 reads CAIRRLAGGPTGNTDTQYF. In DNA, the CDR3 is TGTGCCATCAGACGACTAGCGGGGGGCCCTACCGGCAACACAGATACGCAGTATTTT.

This clonotype was seen more than once but under ten times. The chain links TRBV18 to TRBJ2-5; D ambiguous. The CDR3 runs 14 residues. Per the germline V gene, CDR1 is KGHSH and CDR2 is LQKENI. V dropped 0 bases and J dropped 5 bases, with 10 bases sitting between them. The CDR3 protein is CASSPPGRRETQYF. As DNA, the CDR3 is TGTGCCAGCTCACCACCGGGTAGGCGGGAGACCCAGTACTTC.

The CDR3 sequence: CSVVAPTYNEQFF. CDR3 bases: TGCAGCGTAGTCGCCCCGACCTACAATGAGCAGTTCTTC. The rearrangement links TRBV29-1 to TRBJ2-1, with no clear D. Germline-derived CDR1 and CDR2 are SQVTM and ANQGSEA. The V gene lost 6 bases and the J gene lost 2 bases, with 11 bases spanning the gap. This CDR3 is 13 amino acids long.

The rearrangement uses TRBV12-3 or TRBV12-4 and TRBJ2-7; 8 nucleotides line up with TRBD1. The CDR3 spans 13 residues. DNA for the CDR3: TGTGCTACAGGGGGGAGAGCCCTTTACGAGCAGTACTTC. Amino acids: CATGGRALYEQYF.

The chain combines TRBV5-6 with TRBJ2-1; 10 bases fit TRBD2. The V gene end was trimmed by 0 bases and the J gene end by 6 bases; junction bases not matched to a gene: 3. Germline CDR1 and CDR2: SGHDT and YYEEEE. CDR3 length: 15 amino acids. The CDR3 DNA sequence: TGTGCCAGCAGCTTGGTGAGCGGGAGGGCCAATGAGCAGTTCTTC. Its protein product is CASSLVSGRANEQFF. Drawing the rest from reference TRBV5-6 and TRBJ2-1, the complete variable domain is DAGVTQSPTHLIKTRGQQVTLRCSPKSGHDTVSWYQQALGQGPQFIFQYYEEEERQRGNFPDRFSGHQFPNYSSELNVNALLLGDSALYLCASSLVSGRANEQFFGPGTRLTVL.

Notes on this clonotype: Compared with germline, one end of the junction differs, possibly owing to a read error. The CDR3 reads CAGRLQQGVTDTQYF. CDR3 sequence (DNA): TGTGCCGGCAGACTGCAACAGGGGGTAACAGATACGCAGTATTTT. The genes are TRBV6-1 and TRBJ2-3; 8 bases match TRBD1. CDR3 length: 15 residues. CDR1 and CDR2 from the germline V gene are MNHNS and SASEGT.